These 13 T cell receptor beta chains were sequenced from one sample in a study of vaccination and CD4 T cells after COVID-19. The antigens these receptors bind are not known. With the Oncomine TCR Beta short-read assay, DNA from cultured CD4+ T cells was sequenced. Each CDR3 protein is one row after TCRdb ran MiXCR on the PCR reads. The table lists approximately 9,000 distinct CDR3 sequences, around three fifths of them singletons. Treatment defined: approximately 9-day PBMC culture with coronavirus spike peptide pools or control peptides (ViraFEST assay). Sequenced input: CD4+ T cells from blood, cultured in vitro. All receptors derive from a human donor who had recovered from COVID-19.

J is TRBJ1-5 and V is TRBV20-1; D is unclear. Germline CDR1 is DFQATT and CDR2 is SNEGSKA (reference sequence). CDR3 length: 13 amino acids. The germline V and J ends were trimmed by 3 bases and 0 bases, with 6 bases remaining between them. The CDR3 is CSARADSNQPQHF. CDR3 nucleotide sequence: TGCAGTGCTAGGGCAGATAGCAATCAGCCCCAGCATTTT.

The V and J genes are TRBV5-1 and TRBJ1-2; D perhaps matches TRBD1 (5 bases). V was trimmed by 4 bases and J by 0 bases, leaving 13 bases between them. Germline V CDR1 and CDR2: SGHRS, YFSETQ. The CDR3 runs 15 residues. The CDR3 DNA follows: TGCGCCAGCAGCCTCGATCCGGGGGCTAACTATGGCTACACCTTC. This translates into CASSLDPGANYGYTF.

V and J are TRBV15 and TRBJ2-2; no clear D gene. Germline assignment: CDR1 LNHNV and CDR2 YYDKDF (reference sequence). CDR3 length: 14 amino acids. The V and J ends lost 2 bases and 2 bases respectively, with 6 bases between them. CDR3 loop: CATSRTLNTGELFF. The CDR3 DNA is TGTGCCACCAGCAGAACTCTTAACACCGGGGAGCTGTTTTTT.

The chain joins TRBV19 to TRBJ1-2; D not certain. V lost 1 base, J lost 8 bases, and 11 bases lay in between. The CDR3 sequence is 13 residues long. The germline V gene encodes CDR1 LNHDA and CDR2 SQIVND (reference sequence). The CDR3 loop reads CASSIGTLSGYTF. In DNA form, the CDR3 reads TGTGCCAGTAGTATAGGGACCCTCTCCGGCTACACCTTC.

This clonotype turned up a few times. This chain links TRBV19 with TRBJ1-2; D is perhaps TRBD1 (5 bases). The CDR3 totals 15 residues. The V end lost 4 bases, the J end lost 1 base, and 13 bases lay between the germline ends. Looked up from germline, CDR1 is LNHDA and CDR2 is SQIVND (reference sequence). The CDR3 here is CASSSGTALNYGYTF. In nucleotides, the CDR3 is TGTGCCAGTAGTAGCGGGACGGCGCTTAACTATGGCTACACCTTC.

The chain recombines TRBV2 with TRBJ1-1, with D tentatively TRBD1 (6 bases). V was pared by 4 bases and J by 6 bases, with 18 bases between. Germline CDR1 is SNHLY and CDR2 is FYNNEI. This CDR3 is built from 15 residues. The chain's CDR3 is CASSVGGLYSAEAFF. CDR3 nucleotides: TGTGCCAGCAGTGTTGGGGGGCTGTACTCTGCTGAAGCTTTCTTT.

The chain combines TRBV4-2 with TRBJ2-3; weak D call: TRBD2 (7 bases). Germline CDR1 and CDR2: LGHNA and YNFKEQ. The CDR3 is 17 amino acids. Trimming shortened V by 2 bases and J by 5 bases, and 20 bases separated the two germline ends. This chain's CDR3 is CASSQNGGGGGRDTQYF. The CDR3 DNA follows: TGTGCCAGCAGCCAAAATGGGGGCGGCGGGGGCAGAGATACGCAGTATTTT.

V and J are TRBV20-1 and TRBJ1-2; D unresolved. There are 12 residues in the CDR3. Germline V gives CDR1 DFQATT, CDR2 SNEGSKA (reference sequence). V was clipped by 1 base and J by 7 bases, with 10 bases between them. The CDR3 loop reads CSARGPGSGYTF. The CDR3 DNA reads TGCAGTGCTAGAGGGCCGGGAAGTGGCTACACCTTC.

The genes are TRBV20-1 and TRBJ1-1; D call uncertain. From germline, CDR1 is DFQATT and CDR2 SNEGSKA (reference sequence). This CDR3 is built from 13 residues. V was cut by 6 bases and J by 2 bases, with 13 bases left in between. The CDR3 DNA reads as TGCAGTGCCACGGTGGGAGGAAACACTGAAGCTTTCTTT. It yields the protein CSATVGGNTEAFF.

The chain combines TRBV20-1 with TRBJ2-2, with 9 bases identical to TRBD1. After removal of 6 bases from V and 6 bases from J, the junction contained 14 bases not matched to a gene. The CDR3 extends over 16 amino acids. Germline lookup yields CDR1 DFQATT and CDR2 SNEGSKA (reference sequence). This CDR3 reads CSASDLGTGKAGELFF. DNA of the CDR3: TGCAGTGCCTCCGACCTGGGGACAGGGAAGGCCGGGGAGCTGTTTTTT.

This chain links TRBV6-1 with TRBJ2-7, with TRBD1 matching over 9 bases. CDR3 length: 15 amino acids. Per the germline V gene, CDR1 is MNHNS and CDR2 is SASEGT. With 5 bases clipped from V and 3 bases from J, the junction kept 8 bases outside the gene matches. CDR3 sequence reads: CASSPDRGVIYEQYF. The CDR3 DNA reads as TGTGCCAGCAGTCCTGACAGGGGGGTAATCTACGAGCAGTACTTC.

This clonotype has only a few counts. This chain uses TRBV20-1 with TRBJ1-2; D is undetermined. V lost 1 base, J lost 3 bases, and 9 bases lay in between. Germline CDR1 DFQATT, CDR2 SNEGSKA (reference sequence). This CDR3 has 13 residues. The CDR3 sequence is CSARAGFDYGYTF. The CDR3, as DNA: TGCAGTGCTAGAGCGGGATTTGACTATGGCTACACCTTC.

The chain recombines TRBV20-1 with TRBJ1-1; D perhaps matches TRBD1 (5 bases). Deletions cut 2 bases from V and 0 bases from J, with 16 bases between. Germline V gene sequence: CDR1 DFQATT, CDR2 SNEGSKA (reference sequence). CDR3 length equals 16 residues. The CDR3 region has the DNA TGCAGTGCTAGAAACCCGGGACGTCGACTGAACACTGAAGCTTTCTTT. Translated, it gives CSARNPGRRLNTEAFF.